Sequencing of this T cell receptor beta chain was carried out in a study of cytomegalovirus exposure and HLA in healthy donors. Donors consisted of healthy bone marrow donors. There are 16 residues in the CDR3. The germline V gene has CDR1 SGDLS and CDR2 YYNGEE. V lost 4 bases and J lost 10; bases outside the gene matches: 14. There are a few counts of this clone. PCR used 60 Vbeta primers and 13 Jbeta primers. The protocol was immunoSEQ multiplex PCR, while the TCRdb copy is restricted to in-frame clones and leaves out a portion. This sample yields approximately 130,000 clones, of which 75% to 80% are seen a single time; 6.3% belongs to the top ten.

This TCR was recovered from a woman aged 35 to 49 in good health and CMV-seronegative. The chain combines TRBV9 with TRBJ2-1; TRBD2 matches 10 bases. Sequencing was done on a sample of PBMCs. The CDR3, as DNA: TGTGCCAGCAGCATCAGTGGGGCTAGCGGGAGTCGAGAGCAGTTCTTC. Its translation is CASSISGASGSREQFF. Variable domain in full (rest from reference TRBV9 and TRBJ2-1): DSGVTQTPKHLITATGQRVTLRCSPRSGDLSVYWYQQSLDQGLQFLIQYYNGEERAKGNILERFSAQQFPDLHSELNLSSLELGDSALYFCASSISGASGSREQFFGPGTRLTVL.